This passage covers 28 T cell receptor beta chains from one sample sequenced in a study of blood T cells in healthy people across ages. Sample-barcoded 5' priming and a J-beta primer mix drove a second PCR of about 7 to 12 cycles. TCRdb processed the 5' RACE reads anew with MiXCR; each CDR3 protein has one entry. The sample shows 1.6 million or so distinct CDR3 sequences, about 35% of them seen only once. Sequencing was performed on blood. The receptors stem from a woman aged 25-40 years in good health.

This clonotype was observed many times. J is TRBJ2-1 and V is TRBV27, with 10 bases that match TRBD2. The CDR3 runs to 17 residues. With V trimmed by 5 bases and J by 4 bases, 11 bases remained unmatched. Germline V gene lookup returns CDR1 MNHEY and CDR2 SMNVEV (reference sequence). The CDR3 DNA reads TGTGCCAGCAGTCCAAGAGCGGGGGGGATTATATACAATGAGCAGTTCTTC. Encoded protein: CASSPRAGGIIYNEQFF.

The rearrangement links TRBV25-1 to TRBJ1-5, with no clear D. V was pared by 2 bases and J by 7 bases, with 12 bases between. The germline gives CDR1 MGHDK, CDR2 SYGVNS. This CDR3 contains 14 residues. The CDR3 sequence is CASSEREVTQPQHF. The CDR3 bases are TGTGCCAGCAGTGAAAGGGAGGTCACCCAGCCCCAGCATTTT.

The chain joins TRBV24-1 to TRBJ1-2; no clear D. The CDR3 has 14 amino acids. V was cut by 4 bases and J by 2 bases, with 10 bases left in between. Germline V gene data show CDR1 as KGHDR and CDR2 as SFDVKD. CDR3 nucleotides: TGTGCCACCAGTGAGGGGTCGGTCAACTATGGCTACACCTTC. As protein: CATSEGSVNYGYTF.

This clonotype has just one count. The chain carries TRBV5-1 and TRBJ2-1, with D possibly TRBD2 on 6 matching bases. The CDR3 sequence is 14 residues long. CDR1 is SGHRS, CDR2 YFSETQ, per germline. Trimming took 0 bases from V and 9 from J, leaving 13 bases between them. CDR3 DNA sequence: TGCGCCAGCAGCTTGGCCGGGAGTAACAGTGAGCAGTTCTTC. This sequence encodes CASSLAGSNSEQFF.

The CDR3, as DNA: TGTGCCAGCGGTACAGGGGAAGAGACCCAGTACTTC. This gives the protein CASGTGEETQYF. The chain is built from TRBV7-9 and TRBJ2-5; TRBD1 matches 7 bases. The V gene end was trimmed by 8 bases and the J gene end by 3 bases; junction bases not matched to a gene: 3. The CDR3 consists of 12 residues. CDR1 SEHNR and CDR2 FQNEAQ come from the germline V gene (reference sequence). The full variable domain, completed using reference TRBV7-9 and TRBJ2-5, is DTGVSQNPRHKITKRGQNVTFRCDPISEHNRLYWYRQTLGQGPEFLTYFQNEAQLEKSRLLSDRFSAERPKGSFSTLEIQRTEQGDSAMYLCASGTGEETQYFGPGTRLLVL.

This clonotype was observed at least ten times. V gene TRBV20-1 combines with J gene TRBJ2-7, with 9 bases aligning to TRBD2. CDR3 length: 14 amino acids. Germline CDR1 DFQATT, CDR2 SNEGSKA (reference sequence). J was trimmed by 5 bases and V by 3 bases; bases with no gene match: 8. The CDR3 here is CSASGVAGAHEQYF. CDR3 DNA sequence: TGCAGTGCTAGTGGGGTAGCGGGAGCTCACGAGCAGTACTTC.

On this clonotype itself: Germline and junction disagree at one end, which may indicate a read error. The chain couples TRBV10-3 to TRBJ2-7, with TRBD1 matching 12 bases. Germline values: CDR1 ENHRY, CDR2 SYGVKD. The CDR3 runs to 15 residues. The CDR3 DNA is TGTGCCATCAGTGAAGGGACAGGGGGCCCCTACGAGCAGGACTTC. As protein: CAISEGTGGPYEQDF.

This clonotype was seen a few times. This chain links TRBV9 with TRBJ2-1, with D perhaps being TRBD1 or TRBD2 (5 bases each). The CDR3 runs 15 residues. Per germline, CDR1 SGDLS and CDR2 YYNGEE. Between the trimmed V and J ends, which lost 3 bases and 3 bases, there was a span of 13 bases. The CDR3 coding sequence is TGTGCCAGCAGCGCCGGGGCTAGGAACTACAATGAGCAGTTCTTC. Translating gives CASSAGARNYNEQFF. Full variable domain (missing parts from reference TRBV9 and TRBJ2-1): DSGVTQTPKHLITATGQRVTLRCSPRSGDLSVYWYQQSLDQGLQFLIQYYNGEERAKGNILERFSAQQFPDLHSELNLSSLELGDSALYFCASSAGARNYNEQFFGPGTRLTVL.

V gene TRBV2 combines with J gene TRBJ2-1; tentatively, D is TRBD1 or TRBD2 (6 bases each). This CDR3 is 13 amino acids long. Germline V gene data show CDR1 as SNHLY and CDR2 as FYNNEI. Trimming cost V 7 bases and J 8 bases, with 15 bases left between them. CDR3 bases: TGTGCCAGCACGGACTACGAGGGGGATGAGCAGTTCTTC. Translated, it gives CASTDYEGDEQFF.

The CDR3 sequence: CAWSGGFSTEAFF. The CDR3 nucleotides are TGTGCCTGGAGTGGGGGGTTTAGCACTGAAGCTTTCTTT. The chain employs TRBV30 and TRBJ1-1, with D tentatively TRBD1 (5 bases). The CDR3 spans 13 residues. Germline CDR1 is GTSNPN and CDR2 is SVGIG (reference sequence). V lost 1 base, J lost 4 bases, and 10 bases lay in between.

Only a few counts were recorded for this clonotype. The chain is built from TRBV18 and TRBJ1-4; D uncertain. The CDR3 spans 12 residues. From germline, CDR1 is KGHSH and CDR2 LQKENI. The germline V and J ends were trimmed by 1 base and 6 bases, with 3 bases remaining between them. CDR3 amino acids: CASSPRDEKLFF. CDR3 nucleotides: TGTGCCAGCTCACCACGGGATGAAAAACTGTTTTTT. Based on the CDR3 plus reference TRBV18 and TRBJ1-4, the full variable domain is NAGVMQNPRHLVRRRGQEARLRCSPMKGHSHVYWYRQLPEEGLKFMVYLQKENIIDESGMPKERFSAEFPKEGPSILRIQQVVRGDSAAYFCASSPRDEKLFFGSGTQLSVL.

Remarks on this clonotype: The CDR3 does not close with the conserved phenylalanine or tryptophan, likely indicating a read error. CDR3 loop: CSANTGPGDGYTC. CDR3 DNA: TGCAGTGCTAATACAGGCCCCGGTGATGGCTACACCTGC. The chain uses TRBV20-1 and TRBJ1-2; a weak D match, TRBD1 (5 bases). The CDR3 consists of 13 residues. From germline, CDR1 is DFQATT and CDR2 SNEGSKA (reference sequence). V was cut by 4 bases and J by 6 bases, with 15 bases left in between.

The V and J genes are TRBV28 and TRBJ1-2; 7 nucleotides line up with TRBD1. The germline gives CDR1 MDHEN, CDR2 SYDVKM. The CDR3 sequence is 12 residues long. V shed 10 bases and J 4 bases; nucleotides not matched to a gene: 6. Here the CDR3 DNA reads TGTGCCACAAGACAGGGAAGCTATGGCTACACCTTC. Its translation is CATRQGSYGYTF.

This clonotype was found a few times. J is TRBJ2-1 and V is TRBV7-3, with 10 bases identical to TRBD2. The CDR3 runs 19 residues. Trimming cost V 3 bases and J 7 bases; bases outside gene matches: 18. Germline V gives CDR1 SGHTA, CDR2 FQGTGA. CDR3 coding DNA: TGTGCCAGCAGCTTGAGACCGGGACTAGCGACTACATCAGGGAATGAGCAGTTCTTC. As protein: CASSLRPGLATTSGNEQFF.

This clonotype was picked up a small number of times. The J gene is TRBJ2-5, the V gene TRBV28; maybe TRBD1 (5 bases). CDR1 is MDHEN and CDR2 is SYDVKM in the germline V gene. CDR3 length: 15 residues. Trimming left V 4 bases short and J 4 bases short, with 16 bases between. The DNA of the CDR3 is TGTGCCAGCAGTTGGTCCGCCCAGGGCGTAGAGACCCAGTACTTC. This gives the protein CASSWSAQGVETQYF.

This clonotype occurred many times. The gene calls are TRBV25-1 and TRBJ2-7; 10 bases agree with TRBD1. Germline values: CDR1 MGHDK, CDR2 SYGVNS. CDR3 length: 15 amino acids. J gave up 0 bases and V 4 bases, and 3 bases lay outside the gene matches. CDR3 protein: CASSAGTGVSYEQYF. DNA for the CDR3: TGTGCCAGCAGTGCCGGGACAGGGGTCTCCTACGAGCAGTACTTC.

The J gene is TRBJ1-1, the V gene TRBV29-1, with D possibly matching TRBD1 (5 bases). CDR3 size: 13 residues. Germline V gene sequence: CDR1 SQVTM, CDR2 ANQGSEA. The V and J ends lost 4 bases and 5 bases respectively, with 14 bases between them. Written as DNA, the CDR3 is TGCAGCGTTGGGGACGGGGCGAGAACTGAAGCTTTCTTT. It translates to CSVGDGARTEAFF.

The chain employs TRBV7-2 and TRBJ1-2; 9 bases agree with TRBD1. The junction had 12 bases not matched to a gene; V was cut back by 7 bases and J by 6 bases. The CDR3 runs 15 residues. The germline gives CDR1 SGHTA, CDR2 FQGNSA. As DNA, the CDR3 is TGTGCCAGCACAAGGTTCGGGACAGGGAGGGATGGCTACACCTTC. Residues: CASTRFGTGRDGYTF.

This clonotype was recorded a few times. V gene TRBV5-5 combines with J gene TRBJ2-7, with unresolved D. The length of the CDR3 is 14 residues. Germline V gives CDR1 SGHKS, CDR2 YYEKEE (reference sequence). Trimming pared 4 bases from V and 3 bases from J, leaving 14 bases between. The CDR3 DNA sequence: TGTGCCAGCAGCCCCCTTCGTGCGAGCTACGAGCAGTACTTC. It is translated as CASSPLRASYEQYF.

The sample holds a few counts of this clonotype. CDR3 in DNA: TGTGCCAGCAGCCCCTCGGGACAGGTGTTGCCCCTCCACTTT. Its translation is CASSPSGQVLPLHF. The chain couples TRBV9 to TRBJ1-6, with 8 positions matching TRBD1. The CDR3 is 14 residues long. Losses at the gene ends were 4 bases for V and 13 bases for J; bases not matched to a gene: 10. Germline assignment: CDR1 SGDLS and CDR2 YYNGEE.

This clonotype was seen more than once but under ten times. The V and J genes are TRBV7-3 and TRBJ1-1; D remains ambiguous. Trimming stripped 2 bases from V and 4 bases from J, with 8 bases between. The germline gives CDR1 SGHTA, CDR2 FQGTGA. The CDR3 runs to 13 residues. The CDR3 protein is CASSLDGVTEAFF. The CDR3 region has the DNA TGTGCCAGCAGCTTAGACGGAGTCACTGAAGCTTTCTTT.

This chain joins TRBV20-1 and TRBJ1-4; no reliable D call. The CDR3 totals 15 residues. Germline lookup yields CDR1 DFQATT and CDR2 SNEGSKA (reference sequence). With 5 bases removed from V and 1 base from J, the gap between germline ends came to 14 bases. The CDR3 protein is CSALLERVTNEKLFF. In DNA form, the CDR3 reads TGCAGTGCTCTCCTTGAAAGAGTAACTAATGAAAAACTGTTTTTT.

This clonotype appeared once. A much larger clone differs by one base, so this may be a read error. The CDR3 DNA reads TGTGCCAGCGGAGGGACAGTGAACACTGAAGCTTTCTTT. Its protein product is CASGGTVNTEAFF. The V call is TRBV9, the J call TRBJ1-1; 7 positions match TRBD1. This CDR3 comprises 13 residues. Trimming cost V 7 bases and J 0 bases; bases outside gene matches: 3. Germline CDR1 SGDLS, CDR2 YYNGEE.

In this sample, this clonotype turned up a few times. J is TRBJ1-2 and V is TRBV7-2; tentative D call: TRBD1 (5 bases). The CDR3 runs 17 residues. Germline CDR1 and CDR2: SGHTA and FQGNSA. V was clipped by 4 bases and J by 5 bases, with 23 bases between them. CDR3 loop: CASSSRNTGTGYYGYTF. The CDR3 region has the DNA TGTGCCAGCAGCTCACGAAATACCGGGACGGGGTATTATGGCTACACCTTC. The full variable domain, in which reference TRBV7-2 and TRBJ1-2 provide the parts outside the CDR3, is GAGVSQSPSNKVTEKGKDVELRCDPISGHTALYWYRQSLGQGLEFLIYFQGNSAPDKSGLPSDRFSAERTGGSVSTLTIQRTQQEDSAVYLCASSSRNTGTGYYGYTFGSGTRLTVV.

Comments on this clonotype: Mismatch with germline at one junction end may stem from a read error. The rearrangement joins TRBV3-1 to TRBJ2-7; 10 bases are a match to TRBD1. CDR3 length equals 17 residues. Germline CDR1 reads LGHDT; CDR2 reads YNNKEL (reference sequence). The CDR3 sequence: CASSTSAETGGTYEQYF. The CDR3 bases are TGCGCCAGCAGCACGTCCGCCGAGACAGGGGGCACCTACGAGCAGTACTTC.

This sequence joins TRBV4-2 and TRBJ2-4; D gene unclear. CDR1 is LGHNA, CDR2 YNFKEQ, per germline. The CDR3 sequence is 17 residues long. V was clipped by 1 base and J by 0 bases, with 13 bases between them. The CDR3 sequence: CASSQASDRLAKNIQYF. The CDR3 nucleotides read TGTGCCAGCAGCCAAGCGAGCGACCGACTAGCCAAAAACATTCAGTACTTC.

A word on this clonotype: A read error may produce the germline difference seen at one junction end. The rearrangement joins TRBV27 to TRBJ2-3, with D hard to call. The CDR3 is 14 residues long. The germline V gene has CDR1 MNHEY and CDR2 SMNVEV (reference sequence). The CDR3 DNA sequence: TGTGCCAGCAGTCCCCTAGGACCCACAGATGCGCAGTATTTT. It specifies CASSPLGPTDAQYF.

With regard to this clonotype: A read error may explain this, as a much larger clone is one base away. This chain links TRBV4-1 with TRBJ2-5; 8 nucleotides line up with TRBD1. With the DNA end fitting TRBJ2-7 better, the J assignment may be wrong. This CDR3 has 16 residues. Germline V gene sequence: CDR1 MGHRA, CDR2 YSYEKL. Here the CDR3 DNA reads TGCGCCAGCAGCCAAGCATCGGGACAGGAGTCCTACGAGCAGTACTTC. It codes for CASSQASGQESYEQYF.